These T cell receptor beta chains were read from a single sample in a study of blood T cell repertoires in COVID-19. Profiling relied on immunoSEQ multiplex PCR, and the TCRdb table lists in-frame clones only, not all of them. The top ten clones hold roughly 4% of a sample with over 80,000 clones, approximately 71% of them seen once. The specimen was peripheral blood. The receptors stem from a woman between 45 and 65 years old with acute or convalescent COVID-19. Both conserved end residues are part of each CDR3. Fields, in order: D gene, clone size, CDR3 length, V gene, J gene, CDR3 DNA, CDR3 protein. D genes are given only for firm matches. Not all rows give a size; the values are once, few, many and, for expanded clones, a class.

>.|.|16|TRBV19|TRBJ1-1
TGTGCCAGTACCCCAGGAGGGGCAGGAGGGGACACTGAAGCTTTCTTT
CASTPGGAGGDTEAFF
>TRBD1|few|14|TRBV5-1|TRBJ1-5
TGCGCCAGCAGCGATGGACAGGGAGGTCAGCCCCAGCATTTT
CASSDGQGGQPQHF
>TRBD1|.|13|TRBV29-1|TRBJ2-2
TGCAGCGTCGACAGGGGGAACACCGGGGAGCTGTTTTTT
CSVDRGNTGELFF
>TRBD2|.|15|TRBV27|TRBJ2-3
TGTGCCAGCACAAAAGGCGGGGGTGGCGCAGATACGCAGTATTTT
CASTKGGGGADTQYF
>.|.|13|TRBV6-6|TRBJ2-5
TGTGCCAGCAGTTACCCAGGGGTAGAGACCCAGTACTTC
CASSYPGVETQYF
>TRBD1|once|13|TRBV25-1|TRBJ1-6
TGTGCCAGCAGTGGACAGGGATGGTCACCCCTCCACTTT
CASSGQGWSPLHF
>.|few|11|TRBV7-9|TRBJ2-1
TGTGCCAGCAGCTGGGAGAATGAGCAGTTCTTC
CASSWENEQFF
>.|.|17|TRBV5-1|TRBJ1-4
TGCGCCAGCAGCCGTTCAAACACAGGGCTGTTTAATGAAAAACTGTTTTTT
CASSRSNTGLFNEKLFF
>TRBD1|.|19|TRBV28|TRBJ1-5
TGTGCCAGCAGTTTATGGGTTGACTTGGGGGACAGAAGCCTTCAGCCCCAGCATTTT
CASSLWVDLGDRSLQPQHF
>TRBD1|.|12|TRBV25-1|TRBJ2-2
TGTGCCAGCGGAGACAGGGCCGGGGAGCTGTTTTTT
CASGDRAGELFF
>TRBD1|.|16|TRBV25-1|TRBJ1-4
TGTGCCAGCAGTGCTTTGGGGACAGGCAGGAATCAAAAACTGTTTTTT
CASSALGTGRNQKLFF
>.|.|16|TRBV5-1|TRBJ1-1
TGCGCCAGCAGCTTGGAGCAGGGTCAAGTGAACACTGAAGCTTTCTTT
CASSLEQGQVNTEAFF
>TRBD1|.|11|TRBV2|TRBJ1-3
TGTGGCACAGGGGGGGGAAACACCATATATTTT
CGTGGGNTIYF
>.|.|15|TRBV27|TRBJ1-1
TGTGCCAGCAGGATCCTCGTGGAGGGCGGGGCTGAAGCTTTCTTT
CASRILVEGGAEAFF
>.|.|15|TRBV3-1/TRBV3-2|TRBJ2-6
TGTGCCAGCAGCCAAGATCTCTCTGGGGCCAACGTCCTGACTTTC
CASSQDLSGANVLTF
>TRBD1|.|14|TRBV6-1|TRBJ1-2
TGTGCCAGCAGTGAAGGACAGGGTAGCGGTGGCTACACCTTC
CASSEGQGSGGYTF
>.|.|15|TRBV9|TRBJ1-3
TGTGCCAGCAGCGTAGCTAATCGTCCGGAGAACACCATATATTTT
CASSVANRPENTIYF
>TRBD2|.|14|TRBV19|TRBJ2-3
TGTGCCAGTAGTATAGAGCGGGGGACAGATACGCAGTATTTT
CASSIERGTDTQYF
>.|.|14|TRBV7-3|TRBJ1-1
TGTGCCAGCAGCCCCGCGGCAACGAACACTGAAGCTTTCTTT
CASSPAATNTEAFF
>.|few|17|TRBV2|TRBJ2-7
TGTGCCAGCAGCCGTTCGGGGGTCTTGAGGGCCGGATACGAGCAGTACTTC
CASSRSGVLRAGYEQYF
>.|.|14|TRBV6-5|TRBJ1-2
TGTGCCAGCATGCCGGGGGGATTGAATCGTGGCTACACCTTC
CASMPGGLNRGYTF
>TRBD1|few|16|TRBV4-1|TRBJ1-1
TGCGCCAGCAGCCAAGACAGGGGGCGGTTGGACACTGAAGCTTTCTTT
CASSQDRGRLDTEAFF
>.|.|14|TRBV18|TRBJ1-1
TGTGCCAGCTCACCAGCTGGGGGGGGCACTGAAGCTTTCTTT
CASSPAGGGTEAFF
>TRBD1|.|15|TRBV27|TRBJ2-2
TGTGCCAGCAGTTTAATGACAGGGAGCACCGGGGAGCTGTTTTTT
CASSLMTGSTGELFF
>.|.|13|TRBV29-1|TRBJ1-4
TGCAGCGGTTGGTCGTCGAGCAATGAAAAACTGTTTTTT
CSGWSSSNEKLFF
>TRBD1|.|15|TRBV5-1|TRBJ1-6
TGCGCCAGCAGTACGACAGGGGACCAGAATTCACCCCTCCACTTT
CASSTTGDQNSPLHF